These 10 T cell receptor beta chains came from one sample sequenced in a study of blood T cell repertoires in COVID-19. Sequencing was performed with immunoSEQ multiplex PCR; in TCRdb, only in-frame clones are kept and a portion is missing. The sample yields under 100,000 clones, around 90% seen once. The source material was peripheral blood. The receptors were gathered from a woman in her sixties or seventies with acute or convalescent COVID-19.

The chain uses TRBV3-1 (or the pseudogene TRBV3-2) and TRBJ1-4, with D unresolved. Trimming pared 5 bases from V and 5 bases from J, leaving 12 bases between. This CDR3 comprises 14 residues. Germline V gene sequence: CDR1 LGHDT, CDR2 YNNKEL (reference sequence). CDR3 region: CASSLRAMNEKLFF. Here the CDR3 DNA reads TGTGCCAGCAGCTTGAGGGCCATGAATGAAAAACTGTTTTTT.

In DNA, the CDR3 is TGTGCCAGCAGTCCCCCCTCGACAGGGAACACTGAAGCTTTCTTT. Protein: CASSPPSTGNTEAFF. The chain links TRBV28 to TRBJ1-1; the D gene is possibly TRBD1 (6 bases). CDR1 is MDHEN and CDR2 is SYDVKM in the germline V gene. V gave up 5 bases and J gave up 1 base, with 14 bases separating them. This CDR3 region has 15 residues.

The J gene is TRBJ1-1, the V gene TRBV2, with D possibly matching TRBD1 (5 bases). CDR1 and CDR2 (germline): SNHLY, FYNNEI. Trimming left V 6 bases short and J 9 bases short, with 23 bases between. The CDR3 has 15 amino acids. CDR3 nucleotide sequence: TGTGCCAGCAGAGACAGCGGGGAGGCCCCTCTTAAAGCTTTCTTT. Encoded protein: CASRDSGEAPLKAFF.

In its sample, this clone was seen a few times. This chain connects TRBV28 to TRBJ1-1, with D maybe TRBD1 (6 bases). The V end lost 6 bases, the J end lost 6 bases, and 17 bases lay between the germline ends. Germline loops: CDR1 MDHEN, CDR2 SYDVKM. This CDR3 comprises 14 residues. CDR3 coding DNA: TGTGCCAGCAGACAGGGTATAGTGTCCCCTGAAGCTTTCTTT. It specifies CASRQGIVSPEAFF.

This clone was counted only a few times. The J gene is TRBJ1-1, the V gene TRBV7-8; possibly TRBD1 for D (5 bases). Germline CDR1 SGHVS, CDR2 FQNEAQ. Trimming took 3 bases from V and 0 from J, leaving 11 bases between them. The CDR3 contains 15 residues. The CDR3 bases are TGTGCCAGCAGCTTCGGACAAACCATGAACACTGAAGCTTTCTTT. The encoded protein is CASSFGQTMNTEAFF.

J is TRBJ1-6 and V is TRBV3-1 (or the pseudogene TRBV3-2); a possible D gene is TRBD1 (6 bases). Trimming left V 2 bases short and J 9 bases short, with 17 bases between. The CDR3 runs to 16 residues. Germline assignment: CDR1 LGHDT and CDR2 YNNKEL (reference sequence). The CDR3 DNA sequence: TGTGCCAGCAGCCAATCAGGGGCCGGTGGTGGTTCACCCCTCCACTTT. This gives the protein CASSQSGAGGGSPLHF.

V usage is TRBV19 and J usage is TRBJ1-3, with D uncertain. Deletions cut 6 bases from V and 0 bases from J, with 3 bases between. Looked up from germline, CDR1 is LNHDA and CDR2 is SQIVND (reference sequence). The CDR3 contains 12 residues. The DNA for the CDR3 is TGTGCCAGTAGCTACTCTGGAAACACCATATATTTT. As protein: CASSYSGNTIYF.

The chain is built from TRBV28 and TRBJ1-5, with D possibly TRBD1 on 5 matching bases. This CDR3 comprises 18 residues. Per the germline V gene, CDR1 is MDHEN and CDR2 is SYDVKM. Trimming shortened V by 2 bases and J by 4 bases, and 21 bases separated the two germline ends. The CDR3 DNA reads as TGTGCCAGCAGTTTAGGTGGGGCAGGGCTGGGGTTTAATCAGCCCCAGCATTTT. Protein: CASSLGGAGLGFNQPQHF.

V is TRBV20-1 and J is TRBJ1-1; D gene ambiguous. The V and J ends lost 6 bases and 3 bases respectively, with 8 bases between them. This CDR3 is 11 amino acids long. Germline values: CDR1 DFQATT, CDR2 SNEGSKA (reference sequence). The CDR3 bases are TGCAGTGCCCAGCAGGACACTGAAGCTTTCTTT. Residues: CSAQQDTEAFF.

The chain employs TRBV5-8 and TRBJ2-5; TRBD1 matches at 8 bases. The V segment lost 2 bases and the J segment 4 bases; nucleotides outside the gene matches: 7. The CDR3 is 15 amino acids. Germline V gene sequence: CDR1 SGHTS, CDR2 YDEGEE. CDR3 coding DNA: TGTGCCAGCAGCTTCAGGACAGGGCGGGGAGAGACCCAGTACTTC. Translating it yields CASSFRTGRGETQYF.